This is a list of T cell receptor beta chains from one sample in a study of cytomegalovirus exposure and HLA in healthy donors. This table comes from immunoSEQ multiplex PCR, and its TCRdb copy is limited to in-frame clones, with some not included. The table shows tens of thousands of clones, with roughly 85% occurring only once. Sequenced sample: PBMCs. These TCRs come from a female donor in good health and CMV-seronegative. Both conserved end residues are part of each CDR3. D genes are given only for firm matches. A clone size is listed for some rows: how often the clone was seen (once, few, many), or a class if it is expanded.

>.|TRBD1|TRBV6-5|TRBJ1-1
CASSSRAGGNTEAFF
TGTGCCAGCAGTTCTCGGGCAGGGGGAAACACTGAAGCTTTCTTT
>few|TRBD2|TRBV6-5|TRBJ2-7
CASSSSGIHEQYF
TGTGCCAGCAGTTCTAGCGGGATCCACGAGCAGTACTTC
>.|.|TRBV7-2|TRBJ2-1
CASGITGYEQFF
TGTGCCAGCGGGATTACGGGATATGAGCAGTTCTTC
>.|TRBD2|TRBV4-2|TRBJ2-3
CASSQESGGTDTQYF
TGTGCCAGCAGCCAAGAAAGCGGGGGCACAGATACGCAGTATTTT
>.|TRBD1|TRBV18|TRBJ1-6
CASSRDRDSPLHF
TGTGCCAGCTCGCGGGACAGGGATTCACCCCTCCACTTT
>.|.|TRBV5-8|TRBJ2-6
CASSLETRWSSGANVLTF
TGTGCCAGCAGCTTAGAAACTAGATGGAGCTCTGGGGCCAACGTCCTGACTTTC
>.|.|TRBV19|TRBJ1-2
CASSIGVAPFGYTF
TGTGCCAGTAGTATCGGGGTGGCCCCGTTTGGCTACACCTTC
>.|.|TRBV9|TRBJ1-2
CASSVGQGGGYTF
TGTGCCAGCAGCGTAGGGCAGGGAGGTGGCTACACCTTC
>.|.|TRBV7-9|TRBJ2-7
CASSLEGLLYEQYF
TGTGCCAGCAGCTTAGAGGGACTCCTCTACGAGCAGTACTTC
>.|TRBD1|TRBV6-5|TRBJ1-2
CASRKGGTGGYGYTF
TGTGCCAGCAGAAAAGGGGGGACAGGGGGCTATGGCTACACCTTC
>.|.|TRBV7-3|TRBJ2-7
CASSTSLGGEQYF
TGTGCCAGCAGCACATCGTTAGGGGGAGAGCAGTACTTC
>.|.|TRBV6-1|TRBJ2-5
CASSEEASGTQYF
TGTGCCAGCAGTGAAGAAGCTTCCGGGACCCAGTACTTC
>.|.|TRBV19|TRBJ1-5
CASTGSGNQPQHF
TGTGCCAGCACAGGGAGCGGCAATCAGCCCCAGCATTTT
>.|TRBD1|TRBV6-1|TRBJ1-2
CASISPDRVIHGYTF
TGTGCCAGCATATCCCCGGACAGGGTTATCCATGGCTACACCTTC
>.|.|TRBV13|TRBJ1-2
CASSLGQTNYGYTF
TGTGCCAGCAGCTTGGGGCAGACGAACTATGGCTACACCTTC
>.|TRBD1|TRBV10-3|TRBJ1-2
CAISEPPGGGGYTF
TGTGCCATCAGTGAGCCCCCAGGGGGCGGTGGCTACACCTTC